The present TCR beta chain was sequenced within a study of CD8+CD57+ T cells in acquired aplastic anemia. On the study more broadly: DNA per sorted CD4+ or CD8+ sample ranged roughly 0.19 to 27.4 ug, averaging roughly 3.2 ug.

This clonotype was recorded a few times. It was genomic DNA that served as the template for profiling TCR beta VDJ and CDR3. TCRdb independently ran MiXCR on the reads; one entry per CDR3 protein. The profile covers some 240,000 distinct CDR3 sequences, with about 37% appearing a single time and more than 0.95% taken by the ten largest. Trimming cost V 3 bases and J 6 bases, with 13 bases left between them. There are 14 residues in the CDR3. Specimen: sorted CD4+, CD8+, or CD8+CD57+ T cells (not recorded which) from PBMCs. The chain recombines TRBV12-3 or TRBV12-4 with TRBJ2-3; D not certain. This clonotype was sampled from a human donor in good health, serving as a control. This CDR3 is CASSFGSLTDTQYF. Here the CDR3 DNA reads TGTGCCAGCAGTTTTGGCTCTCTCACGGATACGCAGTATTTT.